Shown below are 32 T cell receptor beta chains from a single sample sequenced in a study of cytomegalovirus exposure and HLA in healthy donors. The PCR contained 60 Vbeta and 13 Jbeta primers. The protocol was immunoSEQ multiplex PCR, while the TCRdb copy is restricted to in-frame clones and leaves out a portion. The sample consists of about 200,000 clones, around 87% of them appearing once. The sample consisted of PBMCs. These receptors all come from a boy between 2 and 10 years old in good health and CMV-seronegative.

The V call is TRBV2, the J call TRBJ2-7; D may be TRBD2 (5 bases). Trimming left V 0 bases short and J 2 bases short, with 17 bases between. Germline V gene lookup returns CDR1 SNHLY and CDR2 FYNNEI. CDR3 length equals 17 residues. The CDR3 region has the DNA TGTGCCAGCAGTGAAGCCCTGAGGGTCACTAAACCCTACGAGCAGTACTTC. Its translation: CASSEALRVTKPYEQYF.

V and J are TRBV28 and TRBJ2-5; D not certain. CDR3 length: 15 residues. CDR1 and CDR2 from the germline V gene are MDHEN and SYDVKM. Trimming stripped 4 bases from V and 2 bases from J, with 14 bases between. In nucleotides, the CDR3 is TGTGCCAGCAGTTACTCCGTGGTTATACAAGAGACCCAGTACTTC. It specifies CASSYSVVIQETQYF. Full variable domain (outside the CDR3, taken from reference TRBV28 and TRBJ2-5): DVKVTQSSRYLVKRTGEKVFLECVQDMDHENMFWYRQDPGLGLRLIYFSYDVKMKEKGDIPEGYSVSREKKERFSLILESASTNQTSMYLCASSYSVVIQETQYFGPGTRLLVL.

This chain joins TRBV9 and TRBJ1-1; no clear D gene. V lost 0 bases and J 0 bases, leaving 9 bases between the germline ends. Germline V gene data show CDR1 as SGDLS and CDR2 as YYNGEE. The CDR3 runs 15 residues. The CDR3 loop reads CASSVVNSMNTEAFF. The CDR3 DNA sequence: TGTGCCAGCAGCGTAGTAAACAGCATGAACACTGAAGCTTTCTTT.

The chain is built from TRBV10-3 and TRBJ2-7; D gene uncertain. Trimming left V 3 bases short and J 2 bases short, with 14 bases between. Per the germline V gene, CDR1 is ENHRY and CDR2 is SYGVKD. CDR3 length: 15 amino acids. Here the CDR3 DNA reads TGTGCCATCAGTGATAGCACAATCGGCACCTACGAGCAGTACTTC. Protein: CAISDSTIGTYEQYF.

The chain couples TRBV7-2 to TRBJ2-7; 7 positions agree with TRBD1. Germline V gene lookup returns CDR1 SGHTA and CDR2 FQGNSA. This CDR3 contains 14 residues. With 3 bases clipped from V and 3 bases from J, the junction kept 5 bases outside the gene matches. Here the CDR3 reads CASSFIRDSYEQYF. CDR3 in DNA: TGTGCCAGCAGCTTTATTCGGGACAGCTACGAGCAGTACTTC.

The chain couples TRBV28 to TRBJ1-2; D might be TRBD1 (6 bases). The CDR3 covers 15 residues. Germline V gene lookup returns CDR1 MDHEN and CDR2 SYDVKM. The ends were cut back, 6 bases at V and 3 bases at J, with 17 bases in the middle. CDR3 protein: CASRATGPYDYGYTF. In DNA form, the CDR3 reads TGTGCCAGCAGGGCCACAGGGCCCTATGACTATGGCTACACCTTC.

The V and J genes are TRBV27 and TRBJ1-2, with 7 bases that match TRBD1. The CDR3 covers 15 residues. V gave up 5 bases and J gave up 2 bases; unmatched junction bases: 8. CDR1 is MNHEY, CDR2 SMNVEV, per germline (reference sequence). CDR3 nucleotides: TGTGCCAGCAGTCCCTCGACAGGGAGAAACTATGGCTACACCTTC. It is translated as CASSPSTGRNYGYTF.

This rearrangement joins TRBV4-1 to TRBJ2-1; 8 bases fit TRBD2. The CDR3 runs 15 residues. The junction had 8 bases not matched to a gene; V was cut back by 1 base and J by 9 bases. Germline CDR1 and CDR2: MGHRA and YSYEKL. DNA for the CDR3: TGCGCCAGCAGCCAAGTACCGGGAGGGGACGGTGAGCAGTTCTTC. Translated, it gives CASSQVPGGDGEQFF.

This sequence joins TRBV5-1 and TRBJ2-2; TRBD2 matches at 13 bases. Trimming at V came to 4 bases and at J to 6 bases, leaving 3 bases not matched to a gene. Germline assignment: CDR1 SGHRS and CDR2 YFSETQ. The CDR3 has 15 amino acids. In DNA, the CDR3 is TGCGCCAGCAGCACGGGACTAGCGGGGTCCGGGGAGCTGTTTTTT. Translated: CASSTGLAGSGELFF.

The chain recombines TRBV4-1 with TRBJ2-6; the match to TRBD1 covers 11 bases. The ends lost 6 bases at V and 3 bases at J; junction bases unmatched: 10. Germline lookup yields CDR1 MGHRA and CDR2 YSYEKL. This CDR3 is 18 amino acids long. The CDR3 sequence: CASSHDGQGALGANVLTF. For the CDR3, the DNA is TGCGCCAGCAGTCACGACGGACAGGGGGCGCTTGGGGCCAACGTCCTGACTTTC.

This chain's CDR3 is CSARLGAGSFF. The DNA for the CDR3 is TGCAGTGCTAGACTGGGGGCTGGGTCTTTCTTT. The rearrangement uses TRBV20-1 and TRBJ1-1; D is possibly TRBD1 (6 bases). Germline assignment: CDR1 DFQATT and CDR2 SNEGSKA (reference sequence). With 2 bases removed from V and 12 bases from J, the gap between germline ends came to 13 bases. This CDR3 comprises 11 residues.

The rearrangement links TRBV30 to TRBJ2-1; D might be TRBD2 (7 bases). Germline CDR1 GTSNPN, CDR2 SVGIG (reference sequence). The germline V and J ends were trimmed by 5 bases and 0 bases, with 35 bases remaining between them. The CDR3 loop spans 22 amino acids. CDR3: CAWARLRGRDVRTKSSYNEQFF. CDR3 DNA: TGTGCCTGGGCCCGGTTGAGGGGGAGGGATGTTCGGACCAAAAGCTCCTACAATGAGCAGTTCTTC.

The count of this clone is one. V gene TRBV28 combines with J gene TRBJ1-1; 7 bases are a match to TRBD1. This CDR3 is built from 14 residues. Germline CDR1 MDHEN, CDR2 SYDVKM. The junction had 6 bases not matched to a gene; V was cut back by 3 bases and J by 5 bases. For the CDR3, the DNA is TGTGCCAGCAGTTTGACAGGGAGGAGTACTGAAGCTTTCTTT. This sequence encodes CASSLTGRSTEAFF.

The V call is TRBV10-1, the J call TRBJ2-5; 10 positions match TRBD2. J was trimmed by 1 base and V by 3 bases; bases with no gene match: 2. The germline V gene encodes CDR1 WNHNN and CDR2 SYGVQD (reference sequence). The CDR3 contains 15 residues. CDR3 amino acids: CASSESSGGQETQYF. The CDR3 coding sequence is TGCGCCAGCAGTGAATCTAGCGGGGGCCAAGAGACCCAGTACTTC.

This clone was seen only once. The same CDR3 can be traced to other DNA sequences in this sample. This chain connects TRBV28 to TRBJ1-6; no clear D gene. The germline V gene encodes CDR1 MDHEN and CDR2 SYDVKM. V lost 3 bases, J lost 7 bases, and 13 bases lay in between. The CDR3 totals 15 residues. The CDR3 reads CASSLSGFGNSPLHF. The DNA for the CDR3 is TGTGCCAGCAGTTTGTCGGGGTTTGGGAATTCACCCCTCCACTTT.

CDR3 amino acids: CASSSQGGAAYEQYF. The DNA for the CDR3 is TGTGCCAGCAGCTCACAAGGGGGAGCGGCCTACGAGCAGTACTTC. The rearrangement joins TRBV9 to TRBJ2-7, with D maybe TRBD1 (6 bases). Germline assignment: CDR1 SGDLS and CDR2 YYNGEE. The CDR3 runs 15 residues. Trimming stripped 4 bases from V and 2 bases from J, with 16 bases between.

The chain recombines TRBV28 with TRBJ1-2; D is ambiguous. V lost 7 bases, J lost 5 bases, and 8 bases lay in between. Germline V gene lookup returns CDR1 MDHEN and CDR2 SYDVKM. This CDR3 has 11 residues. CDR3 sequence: CASIGVYGYTF. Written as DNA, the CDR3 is TGTGCCAGCATCGGAGTATATGGCTACACCTTC.

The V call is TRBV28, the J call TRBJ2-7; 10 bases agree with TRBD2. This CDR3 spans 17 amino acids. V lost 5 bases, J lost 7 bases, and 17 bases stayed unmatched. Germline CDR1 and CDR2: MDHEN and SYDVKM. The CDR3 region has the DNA TGTGCCAGCAGTACGTCCGCGGTGGGACTAGCGCCCCCTGAGCAGTACTTC. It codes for CASSTSAVGLAPPEQYF.

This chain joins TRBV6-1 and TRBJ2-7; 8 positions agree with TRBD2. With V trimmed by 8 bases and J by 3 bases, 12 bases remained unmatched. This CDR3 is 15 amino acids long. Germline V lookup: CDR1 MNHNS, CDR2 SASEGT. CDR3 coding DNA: TGTGCCAGCGCCCCGGGTCGGGGGGGATTCTACGAGCAGTACTTC. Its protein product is CASAPGRGGFYEQYF.

CDR3 DNA: TGCGCCAGCAGCTCGCCCGGACTGCCCGGGGAGCTGTTTTTT. It is translated as CASSSPGLPGELFF. This rearrangement joins TRBV5-1 to TRBJ2-2; weak D call: TRBD2 (5 bases). The CDR3 is made up of 14 amino acids. V was trimmed by 3 bases and J by 6 bases, leaving 12 bases between them. Germline-derived CDR1 and CDR2 are SGHRS and YFSETQ.

DNA of the CDR3: TGTGCCAGCAGTTTTCCAGGGGTGGCCTACGAGCAGTACTTC. This sequence encodes CASSFPGVAYEQYF. V and J are TRBV28 and TRBJ2-7, with D perhaps matching TRBD1 (6 bases). Germline lookup yields CDR1 MDHEN and CDR2 SYDVKM. V shed 3 bases and J shed 2 bases, with 11 bases lying between them. This CDR3 is 14 amino acids long.

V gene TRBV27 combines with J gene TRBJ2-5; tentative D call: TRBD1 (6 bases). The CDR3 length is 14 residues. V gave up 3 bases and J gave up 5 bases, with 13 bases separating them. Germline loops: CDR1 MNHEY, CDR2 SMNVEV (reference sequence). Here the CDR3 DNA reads TGTGCCAGCAGTTTTTCGAGGGGGAGCGAGACCCAGTACTTC. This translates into CASSFSRGSETQYF.

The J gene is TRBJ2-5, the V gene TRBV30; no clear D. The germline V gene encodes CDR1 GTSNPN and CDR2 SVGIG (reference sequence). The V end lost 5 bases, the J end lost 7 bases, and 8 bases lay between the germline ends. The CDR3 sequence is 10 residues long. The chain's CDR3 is CAWGARTQYF. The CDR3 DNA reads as TGTGCCTGGGGTGCCCGGACCCAGTACTTC.

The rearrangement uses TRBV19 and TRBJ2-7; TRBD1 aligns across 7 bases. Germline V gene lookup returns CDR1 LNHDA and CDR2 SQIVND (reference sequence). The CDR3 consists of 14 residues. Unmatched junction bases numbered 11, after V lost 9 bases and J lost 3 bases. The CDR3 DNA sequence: TGTGCCAGCAGAGACAGGGCGGCCAGCTACGAGCAGTACTTC. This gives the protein CASRDRAASYEQYF.

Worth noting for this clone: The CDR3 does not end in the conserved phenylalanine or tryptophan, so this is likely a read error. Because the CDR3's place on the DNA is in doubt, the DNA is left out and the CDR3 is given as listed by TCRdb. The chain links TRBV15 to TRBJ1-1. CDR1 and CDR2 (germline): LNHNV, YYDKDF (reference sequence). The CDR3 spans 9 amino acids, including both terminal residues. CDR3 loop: CATPTAGRI.

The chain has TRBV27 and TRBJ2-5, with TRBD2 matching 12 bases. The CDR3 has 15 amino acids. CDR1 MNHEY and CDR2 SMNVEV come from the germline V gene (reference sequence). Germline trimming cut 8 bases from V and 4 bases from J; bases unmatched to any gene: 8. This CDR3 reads CASCSLGLAGETQYF. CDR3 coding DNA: TGTGCCAGCTGCTCTTTGGGACTAGCGGGAGAGACCCAGTACTTC.

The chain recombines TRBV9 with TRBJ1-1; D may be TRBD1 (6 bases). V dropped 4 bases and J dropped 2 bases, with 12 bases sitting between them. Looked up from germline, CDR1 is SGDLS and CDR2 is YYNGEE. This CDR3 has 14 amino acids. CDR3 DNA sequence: TGTGCCAGCAGCCCACAGGGTATTAACACTGAAGCTTTCTTT. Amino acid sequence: CASSPQGINTEAFF.

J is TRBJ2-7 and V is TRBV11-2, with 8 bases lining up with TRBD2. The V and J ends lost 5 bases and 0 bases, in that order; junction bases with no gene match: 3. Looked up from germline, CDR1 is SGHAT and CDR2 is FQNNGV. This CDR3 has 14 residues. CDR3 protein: CASSRLAISYEQYF. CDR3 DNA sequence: TGTGCCAGCAGCCGACTAGCGATCTCCTACGAGCAGTACTTC.

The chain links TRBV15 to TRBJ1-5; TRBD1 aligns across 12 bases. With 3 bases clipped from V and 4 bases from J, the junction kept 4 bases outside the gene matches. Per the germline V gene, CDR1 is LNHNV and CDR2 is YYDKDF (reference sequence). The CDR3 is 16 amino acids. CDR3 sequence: CATSSSGQGANQPQHF. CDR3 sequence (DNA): TGTGCCACCAGCAGTTCGGGACAGGGGGCAAATCAGCCCCAGCATTTT.

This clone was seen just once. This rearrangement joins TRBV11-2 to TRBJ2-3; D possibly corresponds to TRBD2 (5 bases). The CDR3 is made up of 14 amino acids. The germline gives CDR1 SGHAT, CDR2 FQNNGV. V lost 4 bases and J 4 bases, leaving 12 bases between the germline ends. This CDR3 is CASSSPAGSDTQYF. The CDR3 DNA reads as TGTGCCAGCAGCTCCCCTGCGGGCTCAGATACGCAGTATTTT.

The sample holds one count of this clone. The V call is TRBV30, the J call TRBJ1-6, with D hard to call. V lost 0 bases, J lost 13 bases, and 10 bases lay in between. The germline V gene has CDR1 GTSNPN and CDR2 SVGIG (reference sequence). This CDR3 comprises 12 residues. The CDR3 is CAWSVQFAPLHF. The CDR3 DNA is TGTGCCTGGAGTGTGCAATTTGCGCCCCTCCACTTT.

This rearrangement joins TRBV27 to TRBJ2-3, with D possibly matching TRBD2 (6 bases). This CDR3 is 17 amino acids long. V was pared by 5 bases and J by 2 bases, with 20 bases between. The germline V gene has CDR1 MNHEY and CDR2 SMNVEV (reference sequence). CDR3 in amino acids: CASSLTILALHTDTQYF. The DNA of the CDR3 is TGTGCCAGCAGTCTTACCATACTAGCCTTACACACAGATACGCAGTATTTT.